The 20 T cell receptor beta chains in this list originate from one sample, sequenced in a study of shared clonotypes between healthy human individuals (dated by TCRdb to between 2020 and 2021). The library was built by means of the immunoSEQ multiplex PCR assay. As stored in TCRdb, this immuneACCESS dataset retains in-frame rearrangements with V and J assigned. A fraction of the clones does not appear; measured against another copy, unresolved V genes explain less than half of the discrepancy, and the remainder lacks a known reason. A total of some 1.5 million clones appear in this sample, 95% to 99% of them only once. The ten largest clonotypes hold roughly 0.45% of the sample. Material for sequencing was naive CD4+ T cells sorted from blood. Per the publication, the cell subset or site label means: CD45RA+ positively selected. These receptors originate from a man younger than 45 in good health.

The chain has TRBV4-3 and TRBJ2-7, with TRBD1 identical over 10 bases. The V segment lost 2 bases and the J segment 2 bases; nucleotides outside the gene matches: 3. Germline CDR1 reads LGHNA; CDR2 reads YSLEER. The CDR3 extends over 15 amino acids. CDR3 bases: TGCGCCAGCAGCCAAACCGGGACAGGGGCCTACGAGCAGTACTTC. It specifies CASSQTGTGAYEQYF.

This chain connects TRBV11-2 to TRBJ2-1; tentatively, D is TRBD1 or TRBD2 (5 bases each). V was clipped by 2 bases and J by 4 bases, with 15 bases between them. Germline V gives CDR1 SGHAT, CDR2 FQNNGV. The CDR3 runs 16 residues. CDR3 coding DNA: TGTGCCAGCAGCTTAAAAACTGGGGGAATATACAATGAGCAGTTCTTC. Residues: CASSLKTGGIYNEQFF.

This chain connects TRBV11-2 to TRBJ2-5; no firm D call. Between the trimmed V and J ends, which lost 6 bases and 3 bases, there was a span of 11 bases. Germline V gene data show CDR1 as SGHAT and CDR2 as FQNNGV. The CDR3 is 13 residues long. Here the CDR3 reads CASRHLGKETQYF. In DNA, the CDR3 is TGTGCCAGCAGACACCTTGGGAAAGAGACCCAGTACTTC. Using reference TRBV11-2 and TRBJ2-5 for the parts outside the CDR3, the full variable domain is EAGVAQSPRYKIIEKRQSVAFWCNPISGHATLYWYQQILGQGPKLLIQFQNNGVVDDSQLPKDRFSAERLKGVDSTLKIQPAKLEDSAVYLCASRHLGKETQYFGPGTRLLVL.

V and J are TRBV18 and TRBJ2-2, with a possible D match to TRBD1 (6 bases). V lost 8 bases and J 4 bases, leaving 17 bases between the germline ends. From germline, CDR1 is KGHSH and CDR2 LQKENI. The CDR3 is 15 residues long. CDR3 DNA sequence: TGTGCCAGCCGTTTAGCAGGGGCTGCCACCGGGGAGCTGTTTTTT. This translates into CASRLAGAATGELFF.

This clone was seen only once. The CDR3 loop is CASSEYFPDTQYF. DNA of the CDR3: TGTGCCAGCAGTGAATATTTCCCAGATACGCAGTATTTT. The chain joins TRBV25-1 to TRBJ2-3; D ambiguous. V was pared by 0 bases and J by 4 bases, with 5 bases between. The length of the CDR3 is 13 residues. Germline loops: CDR1 MGHDK, CDR2 SYGVNS.

The V and J genes are TRBV7-2 and TRBJ2-5; the D gene is possibly TRBD2 (6 bases). V gave up 4 bases and J gave up 3 bases, with 15 bases separating them. The CDR3 contains 15 residues. CDR1 SGHTA and CDR2 FQGNSA come from the germline V gene. The chain's CDR3 is CASSSVGWGEETQYF. DNA of the CDR3: TGTGCCAGCAGCTCCGTCGGTTGGGGGGAAGAGACCCAGTACTTC.

The rearrangement uses TRBV19 and TRBJ2-7; 8 bases match TRBD2. J gave up 5 bases and V 5 bases, and 8 bases lay outside the gene matches. The CDR3 runs 14 residues. CDR1 and CDR2 from the germline V gene are LNHDA and SQIVND (reference sequence). The CDR3 sequence: CASSEVAAGDEQYF. CDR3 bases: TGTGCCAGTAGTGAGGTTGCAGCGGGAGACGAGCAGTACTTC.

V and J are TRBV6-6 and TRBJ1-5; D is undetermined. The CDR3 runs to 13 residues. The germline V gene has CDR1 MNHNY and CDR2 SVGAGI (reference sequence). The V end lost 0 bases, the J end lost 7 bases, and 7 bases lay between the germline ends. The CDR3: CASSYSFSQPQHF. CDR3 DNA: TGTGCCAGCAGTTACTCGTTCAGCCAGCCCCAGCATTTT.

V and J are TRBV7-9 and TRBJ2-4; a weak D match, TRBD1 (5 bases). The CDR3 loop spans 17 amino acids. V was shortened by 1 base and J by 0 bases, with 13 bases between the two germline ends. CDR1 SEHNR and CDR2 FQNEAQ come from the germline V gene (reference sequence). DNA for the CDR3: TGTGCCAGCAGCTTAGACCACCCAAGGGGAGCCAAAAACATTCAGTACTTC. Amino acid sequence: CASSLDHPRGAKNIQYF.

About this clone: This sample also contains other DNA sequences that code for the same CDR3. The chain combines TRBV9 with TRBJ2-1; D is perhaps TRBD1 (6 bases). The CDR3 extends over 15 amino acids. V lost 0 bases and J lost 2, with 9 bases in between. CDR1 SGDLS and CDR2 YYNGEE come from the germline V gene. The CDR3 here is CASSVEGVTYNEQFF. The CDR3 nucleotides are TGTGCCAGCAGCGTAGAGGGGGTCACCTACAATGAGCAGTTCTTC.

The chain uses TRBV20-1 and TRBJ2-6; D is uncertain. Between the trimmed V and J ends, which lost 5 bases and 2 bases, there was a span of 1 base. This CDR3 is 11 amino acids long. Germline V CDR1 and CDR2: DFQATT, SNEGSKA (reference sequence). The CDR3 protein is CSAPGANVLTF. CDR3 in DNA: TGCAGTGCTCCTGGGGCCAACGTCCTGACTTTC.

The V call is TRBV7-2, the J call TRBJ2-2; 9 positions match TRBD1. This CDR3 comprises 19 residues. Germline V CDR1 and CDR2: SGHTA, FQGNSA. After removal of 5 bases from V and 10 bases from J, the junction contained 23 bases not matched to a gene. CDR3 sequence (DNA): TGTGCCAGCAGCCTCATAGGGACAGGGATCCTTAGCTCCCCAACGGAGCTGTTTTTT. Translating gives CASSLIGTGILSSPTELFF.

Worth noting for this clone: This sample also contains other DNA sequences that code for the same CDR3. The chain carries TRBV7-9 and TRBJ2-7; D ambiguous. The CDR3 is made up of 12 amino acids. Germline assignment: CDR1 SEHNR and CDR2 FQNEAQ (reference sequence). The V and J ends lost 5 bases and 0 bases respectively, with 5 bases between them. The CDR3 is CASSQSSYEQYF. As DNA, the CDR3 is TGTGCCAGCAGCCAGAGCTCCTACGAGCAGTACTTC.

The genes are TRBV10-3 and TRBJ2-3; TRBD2 agrees at 8 bases. Trimming at V came to 4 bases and at J to 2 bases, leaving 8 bases not matched to a gene. The germline CDR1 and CDR2 sequences are ENHRY and SYGVKD. This CDR3 contains 16 residues. The CDR3 DNA follows: TGTGCCATCAGTGGGAAAGCGGGGGCCTCCACAGATACGCAGTATTTT. This translates into CAISGKAGASTDTQYF.

V usage is TRBV9 and J usage is TRBJ1-2; 9 bases are a match to TRBD1. V shed 1 base and J 2 bases; nucleotides not matched to a gene: 3. The CDR3 loop spans 15 amino acids. Germline CDR1 is SGDLS and CDR2 is YYNGEE. The CDR3 spells CASSVSGTGNYGYTF. As DNA, the CDR3 is TGTGCCAGCAGCGTATCCGGGACAGGGAACTATGGCTACACCTTC.

The chain joins TRBV7-2 to TRBJ1-3; D remains ambiguous. Germline CDR1 reads SGHTA; CDR2 reads FQGNSA. This CDR3 has 13 residues. The V gene lost 7 bases and the J gene lost 9 bases, with 16 bases spanning the gap. The CDR3 reads CASMRQTRGTIYF. Written as DNA, the CDR3 is TGTGCCAGCATGCGACAAACCCGAGGCACCATATATTTT.

This chain connects TRBV18 to TRBJ2-2; possible D gene TRBD2, 5 bases. CDR1 is KGHSH, CDR2 LQKENI, per germline. Deletions cut 2 bases from V and 8 bases from J, with 15 bases between. The CDR3 sequence is 15 residues long. CDR3 protein: CASSPGRTSPGELFF. Here the CDR3 DNA reads TGTGCCAGCTCACCAGGCAGGACTTCACCGGGGGAGCTGTTTTTT.

V and J are TRBV5-5 and TRBJ2-1, with TRBD1 matching 8 bases. CDR1 SGHKS and CDR2 YYEKEE come from the germline V gene (reference sequence). V shed 4 bases, J shed 3 bases, and the junction held 6 bases outside the gene matches. The CDR3 runs 15 residues. The CDR3 coding sequence is TGTGCCAGCAGCAAATCAGGGGGCGACTACAATGAGCAGTTCTTC. Its protein product is CASSKSGGDYNEQFF.

The chain has TRBV18 and TRBJ2-1, with D unclear. V lost 2 bases and J 9 bases, leaving 17 bases between the germline ends. Per the germline V gene, CDR1 is KGHSH and CDR2 is LQKENI. The CDR3 spans 15 residues. CDR3 in amino acids: CASSPSEVVYGEQFF. The CDR3 nucleotides are TGTGCCAGCTCACCAAGCGAGGTAGTGTACGGTGAGCAGTTCTTC.

V usage is TRBV9 and J usage is TRBJ2-3; 9 bases line up with TRBD2. The CDR3 covers 15 residues. The germline V gene encodes CDR1 SGDLS and CDR2 YYNGEE. Trimming removed 6 bases from V and 2 bases from J; junction bases left unmatched: 7. CDR3 nucleotide sequence: TGTGCCAGCACGGCTAGCGGGGACCACACAGATACGCAGTATTTT. Translated: CASTASGDHTDTQYF.